This TCR beta chain was recorded in a study of T cell repertoires in cytomegalovirus infection. Study-wide background: Newly reported HLA-C-restricted and thoroughly characterized HLA-B-restricted CMV epitopes were employed. Carrying CMV and the relevant HLA type showed in public TCR beta signatures. Study-level points and caveats: Based on cumulative public TCR beta family frequency, carriers of CMV plus the relevant HLA were identified.

This clonotype has only a few counts. What it recognizes is unknown. TCRdb ran MiXCR on the reads and lists one entry per CDR3 protein. This table holds a few hundred thousand distinct CDR3 sequences, roughly 42% found once. This CDR3 is built from 16 residues. Germline-derived CDR1 and CDR2 are SGHVS and FNYEAQ. V was pared by 7 bases and J by 6 bases, with 23 bases between. The TCR was taken from a human donor in good health (CMV status not recorded). Some clones in this sample may be carry-over from other donors' samples. This rearrangement joins TRBV7-6 to TRBJ2-3; TRBD2 might be the D (7 bases). The sample in question was cultured PBMCs, obtained from culture after CMV antigen stimulation. The CDR3 nucleotides read TGTGCCAGCACCGAGAGGTGGGGGGGGGCCGGCGATACGCAGTATTTT. This translates into CASTERWGGAGDTQYF.